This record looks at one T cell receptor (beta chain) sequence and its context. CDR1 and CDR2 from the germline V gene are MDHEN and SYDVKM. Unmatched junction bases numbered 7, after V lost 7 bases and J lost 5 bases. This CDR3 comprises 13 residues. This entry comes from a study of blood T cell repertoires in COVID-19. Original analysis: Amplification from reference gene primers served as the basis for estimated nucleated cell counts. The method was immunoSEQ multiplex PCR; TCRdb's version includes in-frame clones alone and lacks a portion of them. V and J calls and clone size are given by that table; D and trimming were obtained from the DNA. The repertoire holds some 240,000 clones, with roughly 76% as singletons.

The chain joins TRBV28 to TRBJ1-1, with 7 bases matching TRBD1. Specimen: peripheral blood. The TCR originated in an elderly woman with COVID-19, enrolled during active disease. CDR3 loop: CASTEQGSTEAFF. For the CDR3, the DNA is TGTGCCAGCACCGAACAGGGGAGTACTGAAGCTTTCTTT.